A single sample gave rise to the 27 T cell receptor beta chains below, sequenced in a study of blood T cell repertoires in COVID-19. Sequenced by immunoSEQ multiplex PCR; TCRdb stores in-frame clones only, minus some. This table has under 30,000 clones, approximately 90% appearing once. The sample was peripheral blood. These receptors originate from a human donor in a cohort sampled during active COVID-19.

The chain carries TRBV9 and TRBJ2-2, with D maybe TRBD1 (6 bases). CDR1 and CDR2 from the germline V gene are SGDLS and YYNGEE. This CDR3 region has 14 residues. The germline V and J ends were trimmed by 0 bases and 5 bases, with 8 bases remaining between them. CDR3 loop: CASSVGGPTGELFF. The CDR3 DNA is TGTGCCAGCAGCGTAGGGGGGCCGACCGGGGAGCTGTTTTTT.

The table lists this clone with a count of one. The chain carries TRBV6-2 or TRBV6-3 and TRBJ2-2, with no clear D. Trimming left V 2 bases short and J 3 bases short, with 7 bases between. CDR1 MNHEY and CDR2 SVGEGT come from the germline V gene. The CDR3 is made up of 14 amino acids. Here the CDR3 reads CASSYITDTGELFF. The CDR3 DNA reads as TGTGCCAGCAGTTACATCACGGACACCGGGGAGCTGTTTTTT.

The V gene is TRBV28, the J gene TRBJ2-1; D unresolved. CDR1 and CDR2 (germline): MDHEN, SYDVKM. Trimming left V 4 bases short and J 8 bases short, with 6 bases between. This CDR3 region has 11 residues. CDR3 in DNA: TGTGCCAGCAGTTCGCGGCATGAGCAGTTCTTC. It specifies CASSSRHEQFF.

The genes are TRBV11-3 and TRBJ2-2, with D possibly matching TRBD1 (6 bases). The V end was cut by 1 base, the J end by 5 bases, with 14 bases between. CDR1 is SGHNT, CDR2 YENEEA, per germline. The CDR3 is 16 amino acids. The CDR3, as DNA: TGTGCCAGCAGCTTAGGTGGGACACTCACGACCGGGGAGCTGTTTTTT. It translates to CASSLGGTLTTGELFF.

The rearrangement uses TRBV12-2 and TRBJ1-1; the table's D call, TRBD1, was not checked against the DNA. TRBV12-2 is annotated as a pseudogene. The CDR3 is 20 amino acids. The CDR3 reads CASRLARGQGSGEGGTEAFF. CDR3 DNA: TGTGCAAGTCGCTTAGCGAGGGGGCAGGGAAGCGGTGAAGGCGGCACTGAAGCTTTCTTT.

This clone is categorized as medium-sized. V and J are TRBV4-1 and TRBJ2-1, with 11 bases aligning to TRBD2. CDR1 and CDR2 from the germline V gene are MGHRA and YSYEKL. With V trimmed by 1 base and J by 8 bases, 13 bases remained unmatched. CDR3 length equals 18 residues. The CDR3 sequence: CASSQADFLAGGDHEQFF. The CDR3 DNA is TGCGCCAGCAGCCAAGCCGACTTCTTAGCGGGGGGGGATCATGAGCAGTTCTTC.

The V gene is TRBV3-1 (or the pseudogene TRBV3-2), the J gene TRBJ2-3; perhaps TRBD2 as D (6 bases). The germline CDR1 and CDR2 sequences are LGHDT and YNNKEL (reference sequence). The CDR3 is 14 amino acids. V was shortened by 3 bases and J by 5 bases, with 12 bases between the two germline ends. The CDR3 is CASSQTRGVDTQYF. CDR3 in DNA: TGTGCCAGCAGCCAGACTAGAGGAGTAGATACGCAGTATTTT.

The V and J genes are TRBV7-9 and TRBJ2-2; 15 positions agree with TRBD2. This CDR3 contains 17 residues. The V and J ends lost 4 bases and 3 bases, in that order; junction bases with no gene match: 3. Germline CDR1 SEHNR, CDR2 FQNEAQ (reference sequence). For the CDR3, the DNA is TGTGCCAGCAGCTGGACTAGCGGGGGGGCCTACACCGGGGAGCTGTTTTTT. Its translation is CASSWTSGGAYTGELFF.

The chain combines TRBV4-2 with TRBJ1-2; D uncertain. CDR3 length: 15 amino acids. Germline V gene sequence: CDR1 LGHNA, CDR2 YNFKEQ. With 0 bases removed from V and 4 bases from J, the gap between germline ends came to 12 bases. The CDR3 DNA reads TGTGCCAGCAGCCAAGACAGTTACAGCCCCTATGGCTACACCTTC. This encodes CASSQDSYSPYGYTF.

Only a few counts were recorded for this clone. The CDR3, as DNA: TGTGCCTGGAGTGTACGAGGGGGATGGGAGCCCCAGCATTTT. Encoded protein: CAWSVRGGWEPQHF. This sequence joins TRBV30 and TRBJ1-5; D perhaps matches TRBD1 (6 bases). The germline V gene encodes CDR1 GTSNPN and CDR2 SVGIG (reference sequence). The CDR3 sequence is 14 residues long. V was pared by 0 bases and J by 8 bases, with 14 bases between.

CDR3 sequence: CASSQAGTGGGFGDSPLHF. CDR3 in DNA: TGCGCCAGCAGCCAAGCAGGGACAGGGGGCGGATTCGGAGACTCACCCCTCCACTTT. The V call is TRBV4-3, the J call TRBJ1-6, with 12 bases matching TRBD1. J lost 10 bases, V lost 1 base, and 14 bases had no gene match. The CDR3 is 19 amino acids. Per the germline V gene, CDR1 is LGHNA and CDR2 is YSLEER.

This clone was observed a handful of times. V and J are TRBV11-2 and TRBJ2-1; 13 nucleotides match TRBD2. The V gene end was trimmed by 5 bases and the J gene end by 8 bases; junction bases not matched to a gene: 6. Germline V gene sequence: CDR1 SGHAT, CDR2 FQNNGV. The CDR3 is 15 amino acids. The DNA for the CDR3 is TGTGCCAGCAGCCGACTAGCGGGGGGAGGGGATGAGCAGTTCTTC. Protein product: CASSRLAGGGDEQFF.

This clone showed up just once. The CDR3 DNA reads TGCAGCGTTTCGGAGACTAGCGGGTCCCTCAATGAGCAGTTCTTC. Its protein is CSVSETSGSLNEQFF. The chain combines TRBV29-1 with TRBJ2-1, with TRBD2 matching over 10 bases. The CDR3 covers 15 residues. CDR1 is SQVTM, CDR2 ANQGSEA, per germline. Germline trimming cut 5 bases from V and 6 bases from J; bases unmatched to any gene: 10.

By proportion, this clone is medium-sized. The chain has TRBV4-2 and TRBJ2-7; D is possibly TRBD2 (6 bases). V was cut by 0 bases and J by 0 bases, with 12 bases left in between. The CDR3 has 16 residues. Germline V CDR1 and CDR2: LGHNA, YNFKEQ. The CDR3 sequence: CASSQDGDGSSYEQYF. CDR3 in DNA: TGTGCCAGCAGCCAAGATGGGGACGGGAGCTCCTACGAGCAGTACTTC.

The CDR3 reads CASSSRTGGLSNQPQHF. CDR3 coding DNA: TGTGCCAGCAGCTCGCGGACAGGGGGTCTAAGCAATCAGCCCCAGCATTTT. The genes are TRBV21-1 and TRBJ1-5; the tabulated D call, TRBD1, remains unverified against the DNA. TRBV21-1 represents a pseudogene. This CDR3 spans 17 amino acids.

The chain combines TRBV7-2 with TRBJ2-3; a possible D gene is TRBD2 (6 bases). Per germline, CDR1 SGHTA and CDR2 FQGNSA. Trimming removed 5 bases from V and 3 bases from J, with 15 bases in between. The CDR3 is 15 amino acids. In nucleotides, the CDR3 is TGTGCCAGCAGCCTCGGAGGAGCGGGTACAGATACGCAGTATTTT. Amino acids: CASSLGGAGTDTQYF. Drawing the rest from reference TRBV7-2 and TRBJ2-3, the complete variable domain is GAGVSQSPSNKVTEKGKDVELRCDPISGHTALYWYRQSLGQGLEFLIYFQGNSAPDKSGLPSDRFSAERTGGSVSTLTIQRTQQEDSAVYLCASSLGGAGTDTQYFGPGTRLTVL.

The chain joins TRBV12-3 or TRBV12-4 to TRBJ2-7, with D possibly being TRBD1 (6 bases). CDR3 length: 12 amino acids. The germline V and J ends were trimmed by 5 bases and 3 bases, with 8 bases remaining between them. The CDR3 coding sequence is TGTGCCAGCAGTCCACAGGGCTACGAGCAGTACTTC. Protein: CASSPQGYEQYF.

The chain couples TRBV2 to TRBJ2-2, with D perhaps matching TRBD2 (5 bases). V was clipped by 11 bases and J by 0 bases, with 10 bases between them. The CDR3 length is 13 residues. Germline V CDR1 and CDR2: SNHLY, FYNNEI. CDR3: CAGGGTNTGELFF. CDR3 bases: TGTGCCGGTGGAGGAACGAACACCGGGGAGCTGTTTTTT.

CDR3 amino acids: CASSARGGMSTDTQYF. The CDR3 nucleotides read TGTGCCAGCAGCGCTCGCGGGGGAATGAGCACAGATACGCAGTATTTT. The V gene is TRBV9, the J gene TRBJ2-3, with 7 bases aligning to TRBD2. The V segment lost 3 bases and the J segment 0 bases; nucleotides outside the gene matches: 7. The CDR3 spans 16 residues. Germline CDR1 reads SGDLS; CDR2 reads YYNGEE.

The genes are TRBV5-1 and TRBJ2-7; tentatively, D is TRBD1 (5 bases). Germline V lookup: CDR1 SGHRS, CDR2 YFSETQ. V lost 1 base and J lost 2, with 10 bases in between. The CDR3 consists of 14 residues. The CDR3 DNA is TGCGCCAGCAGCTTGAATGCAGGGACCTACGAGCAGTACTTC. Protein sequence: CASSLNAGTYEQYF.

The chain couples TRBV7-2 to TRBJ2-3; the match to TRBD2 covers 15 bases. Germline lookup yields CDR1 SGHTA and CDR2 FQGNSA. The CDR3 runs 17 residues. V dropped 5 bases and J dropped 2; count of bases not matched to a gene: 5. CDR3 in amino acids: CASSKGLAGGFTDTQYF. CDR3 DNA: TGTGCCAGCAGCAAGGGACTAGCGGGGGGATTCACAGATACGCAGTATTTT.

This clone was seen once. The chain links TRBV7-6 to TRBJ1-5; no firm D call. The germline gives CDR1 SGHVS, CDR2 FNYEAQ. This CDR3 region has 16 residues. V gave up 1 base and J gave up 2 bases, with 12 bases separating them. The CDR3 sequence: CASSLDGGWGNQPQHF. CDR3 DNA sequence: TGTGCCAGCAGCTTAGATGGAGGGTGGGGCAATCAGCCCCAGCATTTT. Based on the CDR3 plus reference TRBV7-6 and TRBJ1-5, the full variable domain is GAGVSQSPRYKVTKRGQDVALRCDPISGHVSLYWYRQALGQGPEFLTYFNYEAQQDKSGLPNDRFSAERPEGSISTLTIQRTEQRDSAMYRCASSLDGGWGNQPQHFGDGTRLSIL.

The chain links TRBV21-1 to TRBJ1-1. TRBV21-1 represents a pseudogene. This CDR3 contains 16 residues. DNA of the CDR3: TGTGCCAGCAGCTCGACCCTAGCTACAATTCGCACTGAAGCTTTCTTT. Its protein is CASSSTLATIRTEAFF.

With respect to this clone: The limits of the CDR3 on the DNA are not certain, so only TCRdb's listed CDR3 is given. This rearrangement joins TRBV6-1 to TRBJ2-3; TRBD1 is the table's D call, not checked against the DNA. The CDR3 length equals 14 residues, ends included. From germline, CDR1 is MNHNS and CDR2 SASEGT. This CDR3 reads CASSEVGQGAGGNF.

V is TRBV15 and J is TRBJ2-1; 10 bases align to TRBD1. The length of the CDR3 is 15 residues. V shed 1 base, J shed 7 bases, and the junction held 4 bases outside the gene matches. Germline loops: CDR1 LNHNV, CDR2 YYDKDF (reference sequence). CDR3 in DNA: TGTGCCACCAGCAGAGGGGACAGGGGTGGAAATGAGCAGTTCTTC. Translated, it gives CATSRGDRGGNEQFF.

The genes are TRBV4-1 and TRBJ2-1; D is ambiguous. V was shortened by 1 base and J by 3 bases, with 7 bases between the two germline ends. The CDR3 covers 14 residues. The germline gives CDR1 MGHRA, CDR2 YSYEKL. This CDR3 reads CASSQGGYYNEQFF. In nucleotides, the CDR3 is TGCGCCAGCAGCCAAGGAGGATACTACAATGAGCAGTTCTTC.

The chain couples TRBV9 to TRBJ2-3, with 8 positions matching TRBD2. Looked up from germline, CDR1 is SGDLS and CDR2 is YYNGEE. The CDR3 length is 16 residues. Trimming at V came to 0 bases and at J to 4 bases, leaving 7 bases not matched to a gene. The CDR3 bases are TGTGCCAGCAGCGTAGTGACGGGGGGGCGCGCAGATACGCAGTATTTT. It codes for CASSVVTGGRADTQYF.